This T cell receptor beta chain originates from a study of blood T cell repertoires in COVID-19. Grouping used clinical history reported by participants in a survey and questionnaire. CDR1 and CDR2 from the germline V gene are SGHTA and FQGNSA. The CDR3 consists of 18 residues. The V and J ends lost 1 base and 4 bases respectively, with 22 bases between them. Profiled with immunoSEQ multiplex PCR; TCRdb holds only in-frame clones, not every one. Found here are about 300,000 clones, roughly 85% of them singletons; the top ten hold 4.5% to 7%. Sequencing input: PBMCs or T cells enriched from blood (not recorded which). The source of this sequence is a woman in her 30s who had recovered from COVID-19. The gene calls are TRBV7-2 and TRBJ1-1, with D hard to call. The CDR3: CASSLGGARLAVSTEAFF. The CDR3 DNA sequence: TGTGCCAGCAGCTTAGGAGGAGCTAGACTGGCCGTGAGCACTGAAGCTTTCTTT.